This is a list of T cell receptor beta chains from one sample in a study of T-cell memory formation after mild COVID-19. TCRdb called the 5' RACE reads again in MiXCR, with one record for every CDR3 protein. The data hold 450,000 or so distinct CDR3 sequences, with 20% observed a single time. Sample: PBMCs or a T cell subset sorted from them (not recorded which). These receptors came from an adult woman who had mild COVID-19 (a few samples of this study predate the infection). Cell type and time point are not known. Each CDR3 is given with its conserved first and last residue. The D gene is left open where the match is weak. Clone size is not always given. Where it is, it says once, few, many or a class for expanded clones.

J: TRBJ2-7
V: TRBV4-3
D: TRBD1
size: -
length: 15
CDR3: CASSPTDRGGYEQYF
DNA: TGCGCCAGCAGCCCTACGGACAGGGGCGGTTACGAGCAGTACTTC

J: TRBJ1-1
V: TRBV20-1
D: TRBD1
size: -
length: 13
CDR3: CSAGGQGAREAFF
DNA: TGCAGTGCTGGGGGACAGGGGGCAAGAGAAGCTTTCTTT

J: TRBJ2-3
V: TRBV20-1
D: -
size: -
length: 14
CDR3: CSALAWGETDTQYF
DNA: TGCAGTGCCCTAGCCTGGGGCGAGACAGATACGCAGTATTTT

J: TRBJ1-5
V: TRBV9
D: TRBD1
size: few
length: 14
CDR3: CASSVGTVNQPQHF
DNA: TGTGCCAGCAGCGTCGGGACAGTAAATCAGCCCCAGCATTTT

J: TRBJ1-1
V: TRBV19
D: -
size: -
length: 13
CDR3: CASSNHRDTEAFF
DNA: TGTGCCAGTAGTAATCACAGGGATACTGAAGCTTTCTTT

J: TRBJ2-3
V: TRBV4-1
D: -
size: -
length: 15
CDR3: CASSQEGLAPDTQYF
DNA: TGCGCCAGCAGCCAAGAGGGACTGGCGCCAGATACGCAGTATTTT

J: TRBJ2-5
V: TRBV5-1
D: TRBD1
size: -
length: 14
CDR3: CDSSLQGNRETQYF
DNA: TGCGACAGCAGCTTACAGGGGAATCGAGAGACCCAGTACTTC

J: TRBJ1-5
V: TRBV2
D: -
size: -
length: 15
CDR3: CASSTGFNGDQPQHF
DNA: TGTGCCAGCAGTACAGGGTTCAACGGCGATCAGCCCCAGCATTTT

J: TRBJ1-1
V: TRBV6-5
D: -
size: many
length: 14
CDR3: CASSRAGRNTEAFF
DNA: TGTGCCAGCAGCCGAGCAGGTCGGAACACTGAAGCTTTCTTT

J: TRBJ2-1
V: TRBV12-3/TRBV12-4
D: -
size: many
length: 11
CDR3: CASSFNNEQFF
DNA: TGTGCCAGCAGTTTCAACAATGAGCAGTTCTTC

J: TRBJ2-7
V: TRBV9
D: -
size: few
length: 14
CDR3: CASSVAGGPYEQYF
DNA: TGTGCCAGCAGCGTAGCGGGCGGACCCTACGAGCAGTACTTC

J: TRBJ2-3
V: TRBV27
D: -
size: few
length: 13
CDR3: CASQAFSTDTQYF
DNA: TGTGCCAGTCAAGCCTTTAGCACAGATACGCAGTATTTT

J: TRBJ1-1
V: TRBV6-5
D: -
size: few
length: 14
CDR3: CASRRTGTNIEAFF
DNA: TGTGCCAGCAGACGTACCGGGACAAATATTGAAGCTTTCTTT

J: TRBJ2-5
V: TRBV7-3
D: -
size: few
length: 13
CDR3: CASSLDNTKTQYF
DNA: TGTGCCAGCAGCTTAGATAACACGAAGACCCAGTACTTC

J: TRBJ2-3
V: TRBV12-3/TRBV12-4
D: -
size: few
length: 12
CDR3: CASSPVRDTQYF
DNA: TGTGCCAGCAGTCCCGTTCGGGATACGCAGTATTTT

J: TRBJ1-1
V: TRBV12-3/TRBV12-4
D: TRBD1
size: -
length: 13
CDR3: CASRPDRGTEAFF
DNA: TGTGCCAGCAGGCCAGACAGGGGTACTGAAGCTTTCTTT

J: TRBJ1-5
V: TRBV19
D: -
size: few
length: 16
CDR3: CASSMPRTADNQPQHF
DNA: TGTGCCAGTAGTATGCCGAGGACAGCAGACAATCAGCCCCAGCATTTT

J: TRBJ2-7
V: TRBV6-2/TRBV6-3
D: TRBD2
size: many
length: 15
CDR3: CASSSTSGRTYEQYF
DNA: TGTGCCAGCAGTTCGACTAGCGGGAGAACCTACGAGCAGTACTTC

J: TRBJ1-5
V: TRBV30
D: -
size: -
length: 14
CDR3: CAWSTRVSNQPQHF
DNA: TGTGCCTGGAGTACACGGGTTTCCAATCAGCCCCAGCATTTT

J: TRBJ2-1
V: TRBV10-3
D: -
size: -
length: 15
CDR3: CAISGRRLEDNEQFF
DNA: TGTGCCATCAGTGGTCGGAGACTTGAGGACAATGAGCAGTTCTTC

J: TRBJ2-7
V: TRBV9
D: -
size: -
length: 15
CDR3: CASSVEGGDGYEQYF
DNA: TGTGCCAGCAGCGTAGAAGGCGGTGATGGGTACGAGCAGTACTTC

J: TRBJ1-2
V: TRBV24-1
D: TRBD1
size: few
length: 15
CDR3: CATSDPQTGIYGYTF
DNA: TGTGCCACCAGTGATCCACAGACAGGGATCTATGGCTACACCTTC

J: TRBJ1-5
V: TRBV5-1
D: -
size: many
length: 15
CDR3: CASSLGLGSNQPQHF
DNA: TGCGCCAGCAGCCTGGGGCTCGGCAGCAATCAGCCCCAGCATTTT

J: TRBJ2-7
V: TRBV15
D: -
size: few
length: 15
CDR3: CATSRVGGVVYEQYF
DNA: TGTGCCACCAGCAGAGTCGGCGGGGTCGTGTACGAGCAGTACTTC

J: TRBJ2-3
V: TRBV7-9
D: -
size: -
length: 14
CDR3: CASSYGRSTDTQYF
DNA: TGTGCCAGCAGCTACGGACGTAGCACAGATACGCAGTATTTT

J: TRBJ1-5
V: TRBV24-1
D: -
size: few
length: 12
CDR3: CATSDFQGHLNF
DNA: TGTGCCACCAGTGATTTCCAGGGGCACCTGAATTTT

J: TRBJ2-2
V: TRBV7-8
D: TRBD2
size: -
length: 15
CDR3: CASSLGEGHTGELFF
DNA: TGTGCCAGCAGCTTAGGGGAGGGCCACACCGGGGAGCTGTTTTTT

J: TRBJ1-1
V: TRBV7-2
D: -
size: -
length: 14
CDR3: CASSSPPPRSEAFF
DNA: TGTGCCAGCAGCTCACCCCCTCCGAGGTCTGAAGCTTTCTTT

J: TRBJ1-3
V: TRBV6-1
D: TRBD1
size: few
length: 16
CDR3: CASSERRGPSGNTIYF
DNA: TGTGCCAGCAGTGAGCGCAGGGGGCCCTCTGGAAACACCATATATTTT

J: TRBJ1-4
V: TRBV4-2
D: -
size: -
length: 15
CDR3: CASKRGGRGNEKLFF
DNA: TGTGCCAGCAAGAGGGGGGGGCGAGGTAATGAAAAACTGTTTTTT

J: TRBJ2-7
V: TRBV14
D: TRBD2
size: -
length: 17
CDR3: CASSQDWATSDRFEQYF
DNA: TGTGCCAGCAGCCAAGATTGGGCGACTAGCGACCGGTTCGAGCAGTACTTC

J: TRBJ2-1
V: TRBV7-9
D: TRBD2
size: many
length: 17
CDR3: CASEPGLEGGYWNEQFF
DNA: TGTGCCAGCGAACCCGGTTTGGAGGGAGGGTATTGGAATGAGCAGTTCTTC

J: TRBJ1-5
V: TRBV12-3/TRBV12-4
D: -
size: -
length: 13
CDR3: CASSSGVNQPQHF
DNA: TGTGCCAGCAGTTCAGGGGTTAATCAGCCCCAGCATTTT

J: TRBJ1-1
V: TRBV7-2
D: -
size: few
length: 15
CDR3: CASSFTVWGNTEAFF
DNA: TGTGCCAGCAGCTTCACCGTCTGGGGGAACACTGAAGCTTTCTTT

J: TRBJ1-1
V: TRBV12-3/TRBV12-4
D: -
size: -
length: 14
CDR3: CASSNRRLYTEAFF
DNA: TGTGCCAGCAGTAACAGGAGACTTTACACTGAAGCTTTCTTT

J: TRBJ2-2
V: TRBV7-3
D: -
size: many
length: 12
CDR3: CASSSNTGELFF
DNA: TGTGCCAGCAGCTCGAACACCGGGGAGCTGTTTTTT

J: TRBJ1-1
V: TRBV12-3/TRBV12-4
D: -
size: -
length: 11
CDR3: CASSLEEKAFF
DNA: TGTGCCAGCAGTTTGGAGGAGAAAGCTTTCTTT

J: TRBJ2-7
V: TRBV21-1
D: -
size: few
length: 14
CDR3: CASSKSRDDYEQYF
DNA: TGTGCCAGCAGCAAAAGTAGGGACGACTACGAGCAGTACTTC

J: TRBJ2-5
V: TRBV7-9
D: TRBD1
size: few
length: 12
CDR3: CASSFDRAAQYF
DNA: TGTGCCAGCAGCTTCGACAGGGCAGCCCAGTACTTC

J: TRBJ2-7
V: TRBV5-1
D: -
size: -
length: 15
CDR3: CASSYKGDYAYEQYF
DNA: TGCGCCAGCAGCTATAAGGGGGACTATGCCTACGAGCAGTACTTC

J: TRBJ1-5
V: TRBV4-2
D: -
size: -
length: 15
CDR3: CASSQQGYSNQPKHF
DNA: TGTGCCAGCAGCCAACAGGGCTATAGCAATCAGCCCAAGCATTTT

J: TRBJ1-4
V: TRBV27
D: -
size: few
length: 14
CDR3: CASSFSGQGEKLFF
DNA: TGTGCCAGCAGTTTTTCAGGGCAGGGTGAAAAACTGTTTTTT

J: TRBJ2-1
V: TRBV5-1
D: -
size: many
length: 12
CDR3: CASSPGTNEQFF
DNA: TGCGCCAGCAGCCCGGGAACCAATGAGCAGTTCTTC

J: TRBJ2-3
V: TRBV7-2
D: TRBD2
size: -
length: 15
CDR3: CASSVNSGRVDTQYF
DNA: TGTGCCAGCAGCGTAAATAGCGGGAGGGTAGATACGCAGTATTTT

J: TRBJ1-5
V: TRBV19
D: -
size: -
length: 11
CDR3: CASTQSQPQHF
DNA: TGTGCCAGTACCCAGAGTCAGCCCCAGCATTTT

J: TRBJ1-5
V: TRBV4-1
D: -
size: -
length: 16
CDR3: CASSRGQSPYNQPQHF
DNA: TGCGCCAGCAGCCGCGGACAGTCCCCGTACAATCAGCCCCAGCATTTT

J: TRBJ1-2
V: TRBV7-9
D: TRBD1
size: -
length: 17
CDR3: CASSLSGSGQGGYGYTF
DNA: TGTGCCAGCAGCTTATCTGGCTCGGGACAGGGGGGCTATGGCTACACCTTC

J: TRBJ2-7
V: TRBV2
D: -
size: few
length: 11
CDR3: CASSEWDEQYF
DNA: TGTGCCAGCAGTGAATGGGACGAGCAGTACTTC

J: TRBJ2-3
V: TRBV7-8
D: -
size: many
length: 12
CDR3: CASRARTDTQYF
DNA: TGTGCCAGCAGGGCCCGGACAGATACGCAGTATTTT

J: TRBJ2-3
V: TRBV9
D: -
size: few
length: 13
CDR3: CASSFGPSDTQYF
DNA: TGTGCCAGCAGCTTCGGACCCTCAGATACGCAGTATTTT